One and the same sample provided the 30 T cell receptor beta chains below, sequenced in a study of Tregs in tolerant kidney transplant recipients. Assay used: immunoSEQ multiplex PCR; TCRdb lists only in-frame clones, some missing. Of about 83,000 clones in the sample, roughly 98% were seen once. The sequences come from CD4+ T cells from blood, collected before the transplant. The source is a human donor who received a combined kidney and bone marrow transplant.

CDR3 sequence (DNA): TGTGCCACCAGCAGATGGACAGAGCTGAATTCACCCCTCCACTTT. Protein product: CATSRWTELNSPLHF. V is TRBV15 and J is TRBJ1-6, with TRBD1 as a possible D gene (6 bases). Trimming removed 2 bases at V and 7 bases at J, with 12 bases between. The germline CDR1 and CDR2 sequences are LNHNV and YYDKDF (reference sequence). The CDR3 contains 15 residues.

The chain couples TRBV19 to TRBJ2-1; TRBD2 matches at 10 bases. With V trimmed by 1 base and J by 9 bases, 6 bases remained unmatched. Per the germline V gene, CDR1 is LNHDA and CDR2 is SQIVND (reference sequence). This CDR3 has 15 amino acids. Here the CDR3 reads CASSIGGTSAVEQFF. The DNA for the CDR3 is TGTGCCAGTAGTATAGGGGGGACTAGCGCGGTTGAGCAGTTCTTC.

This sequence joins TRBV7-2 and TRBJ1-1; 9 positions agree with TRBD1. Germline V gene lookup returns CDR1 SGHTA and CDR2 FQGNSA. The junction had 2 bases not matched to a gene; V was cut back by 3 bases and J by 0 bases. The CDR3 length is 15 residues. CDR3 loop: CASSFGTGLNTEAFF. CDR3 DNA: TGTGCCAGCAGCTTCGGGACAGGGCTGAACACTGAAGCTTTCTTT. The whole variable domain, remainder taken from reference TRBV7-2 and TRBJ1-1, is GAGVSQSPSNKVTEKGKDVELRCDPISGHTALYWYRQSLGQGLEFLIYFQGNSAPDKSGLPSDRFSAERTGGSVSTLTIQRTQQEDSAVYLCASSFGTGLNTEAFFGQGTRLTVV.

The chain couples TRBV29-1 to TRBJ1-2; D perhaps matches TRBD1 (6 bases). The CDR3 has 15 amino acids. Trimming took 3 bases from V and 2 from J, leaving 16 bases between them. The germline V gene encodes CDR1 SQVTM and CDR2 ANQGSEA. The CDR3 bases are TGCAGCGTTGAGTGGACAGTCAAAACGAACTATGGCTACACCTTC. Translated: CSVEWTVKTNYGYTF.

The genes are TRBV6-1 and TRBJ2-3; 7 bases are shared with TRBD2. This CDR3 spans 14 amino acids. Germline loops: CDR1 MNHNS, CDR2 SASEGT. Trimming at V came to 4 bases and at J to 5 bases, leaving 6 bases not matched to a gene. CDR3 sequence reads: CASSARTSGDTQYF. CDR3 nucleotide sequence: TGTGCCAGCAGTGCCCGGACTAGTGGAGATACGCAGTATTTT.

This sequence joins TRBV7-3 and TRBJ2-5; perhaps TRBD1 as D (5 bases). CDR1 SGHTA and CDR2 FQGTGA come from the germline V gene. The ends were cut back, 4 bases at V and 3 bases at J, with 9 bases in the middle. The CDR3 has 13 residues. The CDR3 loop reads CASSSRREETQYF. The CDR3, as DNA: TGTGCCAGCAGCTCCCGCAGGGAAGAGACCCAGTACTTC.

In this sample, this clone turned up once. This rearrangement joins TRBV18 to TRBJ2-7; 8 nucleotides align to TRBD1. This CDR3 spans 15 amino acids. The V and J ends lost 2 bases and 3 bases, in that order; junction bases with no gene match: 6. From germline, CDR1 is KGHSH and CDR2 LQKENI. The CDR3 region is CASSPVTGGIYEQYF. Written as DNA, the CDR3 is TGTGCCAGCTCACCAGTTACAGGGGGGATCTACGAGCAGTACTTC.

CDR3 nucleotides: TGTGCCAGCAGTGTGACGGGGAACACCGGGGAGCTGTTTTTT. It yields the protein CASSVTGNTGELFF. The chain recombines TRBV2 with TRBJ2-2; no reliable D call. Germline lookup yields CDR1 SNHLY and CDR2 FYNNEI. Trimming shortened V by 4 bases and J by 1 base, and 7 bases separated the two germline ends. CDR3 length equals 14 residues.

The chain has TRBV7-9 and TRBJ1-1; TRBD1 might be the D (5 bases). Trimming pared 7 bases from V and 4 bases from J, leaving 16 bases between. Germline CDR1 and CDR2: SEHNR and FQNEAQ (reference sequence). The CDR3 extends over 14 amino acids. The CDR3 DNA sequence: TGTGCCAGCACCTTCCCCGGAGGGGTCACTGAAGCTTTCTTT. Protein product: CASTFPGGVTEAFF. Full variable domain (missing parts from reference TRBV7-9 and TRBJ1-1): DTGVSQNPRHKITKRGQNVTFRCDPISEHNRLYWYRQTLGQGPEFLTYFQNEAQLEKSRLLSDRFSAERPKGSFSTLEIQRTEQGDSAMYLCASTFPGGVTEAFFGQGTRLTVV.

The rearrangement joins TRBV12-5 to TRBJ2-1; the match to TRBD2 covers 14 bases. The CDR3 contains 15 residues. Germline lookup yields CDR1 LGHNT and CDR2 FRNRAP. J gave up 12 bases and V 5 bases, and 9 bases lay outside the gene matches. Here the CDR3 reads CASGKTSGRALWQFF. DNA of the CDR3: TGTGCTAGTGGTAAGACTAGCGGGAGGGCCCTTTGGCAGTTCTTC.

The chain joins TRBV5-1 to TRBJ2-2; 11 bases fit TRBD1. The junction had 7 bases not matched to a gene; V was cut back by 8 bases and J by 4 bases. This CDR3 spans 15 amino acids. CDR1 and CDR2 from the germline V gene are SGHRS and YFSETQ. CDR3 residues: CASGDRGSFTGELFF. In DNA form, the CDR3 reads TGCGCCAGTGGGGACAGGGGGTCGTTCACCGGGGAGCTGTTTTTT. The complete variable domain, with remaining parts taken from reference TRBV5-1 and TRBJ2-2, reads KAGVTQTPRYLIKTRGQQVTLSCSPISGHRSVSWYQQTPGQGLQFLFEYFSETQRNKGNFPGRFSGRQFSNSRSEMNVSTLELGDSALYLCASGDRGSFTGELFFGEGSRLTVL.

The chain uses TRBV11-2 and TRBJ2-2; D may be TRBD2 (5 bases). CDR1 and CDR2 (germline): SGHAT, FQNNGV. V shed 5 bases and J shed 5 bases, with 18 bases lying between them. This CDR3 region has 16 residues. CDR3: CASSPPTGIRTGELFF. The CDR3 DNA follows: TGTGCCAGCAGCCCCCCAACGGGAATACGAACCGGGGAGCTGTTTTTT.

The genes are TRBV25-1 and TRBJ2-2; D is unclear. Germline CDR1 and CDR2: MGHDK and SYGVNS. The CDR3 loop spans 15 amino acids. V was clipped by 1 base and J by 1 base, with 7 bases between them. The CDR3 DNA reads TGTGCCAGCAGTGAATGGGCCGGGAACACCGGGGAGCTGTTTTTT. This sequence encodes CASSEWAGNTGELFF.

The chain's CDR3 is CASRAAVEQYF. The CDR3 DNA is TGTGCCAGCAGGGCAGCGGTAGAGCAGTACTTC. The chain carries TRBV6-1 and TRBJ2-7, with a possible D match to TRBD2 (5 bases). The CDR3 loop spans 11 amino acids. V shed 6 bases and J shed 7 bases, with 10 bases lying between them. Per the germline V gene, CDR1 is MNHNS and CDR2 is SASEGT.

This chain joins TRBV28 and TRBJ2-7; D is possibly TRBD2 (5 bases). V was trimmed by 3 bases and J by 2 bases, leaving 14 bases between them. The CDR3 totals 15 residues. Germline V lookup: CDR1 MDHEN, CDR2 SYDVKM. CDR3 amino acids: CASSFRLRGTYEQYF. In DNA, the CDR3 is TGTGCCAGCAGTTTCCGGCTCCGGGGAACCTACGAGCAGTACTTC.

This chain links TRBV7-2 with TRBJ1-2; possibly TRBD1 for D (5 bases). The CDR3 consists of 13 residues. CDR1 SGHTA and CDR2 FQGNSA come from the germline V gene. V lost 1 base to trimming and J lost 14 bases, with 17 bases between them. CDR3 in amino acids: CASSLVTDTDSTF. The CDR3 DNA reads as TGTGCCAGCAGCTTAGTAACGGACACTGATTCAACCTTC.

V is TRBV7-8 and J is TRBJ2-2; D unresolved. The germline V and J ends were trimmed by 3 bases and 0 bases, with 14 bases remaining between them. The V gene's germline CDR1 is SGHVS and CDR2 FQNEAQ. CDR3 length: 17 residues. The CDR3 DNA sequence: TGTGCCAGCAGCTTTTACTCCCCCACTCCGAACACCGGGGAGCTGTTTTTT. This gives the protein CASSFYSPTPNTGELFF.

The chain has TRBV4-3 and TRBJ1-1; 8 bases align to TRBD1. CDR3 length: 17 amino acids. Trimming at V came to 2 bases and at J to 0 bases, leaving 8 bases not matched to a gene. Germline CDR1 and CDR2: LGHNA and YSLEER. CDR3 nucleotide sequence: TGCGCCAGCAGCCAAAGGAAGACAGGGGACTTGAACACTGAAGCTTTCTTT. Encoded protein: CASSQRKTGDLNTEAFF.

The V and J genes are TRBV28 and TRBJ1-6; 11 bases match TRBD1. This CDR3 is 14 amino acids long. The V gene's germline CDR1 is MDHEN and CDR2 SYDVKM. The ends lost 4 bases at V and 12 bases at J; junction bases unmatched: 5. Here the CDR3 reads CASSSGTGGEPLHF. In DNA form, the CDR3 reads TGTGCCAGCAGTTCCGGGACAGGGGGAGAACCCCTCCACTTT.

This chain's CDR3 is CASSLSGAGVQGAFF. DNA of the CDR3: TGTGCCAGCAGTTTATCTGGGGCAGGGGTCCAGGGAGCTTTCTTT. This sequence joins TRBV27 and TRBJ1-1, with TRBD1 as a possible D gene (6 bases). Germline CDR1 MNHEY, CDR2 SMNVEV (reference sequence). The CDR3 contains 15 residues. Trimming stripped 0 bases from V and 10 bases from J, with 18 bases between.

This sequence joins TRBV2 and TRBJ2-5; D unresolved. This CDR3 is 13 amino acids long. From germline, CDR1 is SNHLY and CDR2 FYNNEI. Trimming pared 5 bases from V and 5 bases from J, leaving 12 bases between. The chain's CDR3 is CASSRRVWETQYF. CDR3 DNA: TGTGCCAGCAGTCGAAGAGTTTGGGAGACCCAGTACTTC.

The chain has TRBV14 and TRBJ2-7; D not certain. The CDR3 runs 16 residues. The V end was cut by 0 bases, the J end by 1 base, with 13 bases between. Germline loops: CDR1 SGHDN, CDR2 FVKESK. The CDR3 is CASSQETERESYEQYF. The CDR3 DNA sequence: TGTGCCAGCAGCCAAGAAACTGAGAGAGAATCCTACGAGCAGTACTTC.

DNA of the CDR3: TGTGCCTCGGGACAGGGGAGTACAGCAACTAATGAAAAACTGTTTTTT. Protein sequence: CASGQGSTATNEKLFF. The chain couples TRBV30 to TRBJ1-4, with 10 bases identical to TRBD1. CDR1 GTSNPN and CDR2 SVGIG come from the germline V gene (reference sequence). V gave up 7 bases and J gave up 0 bases; unmatched junction bases: 8. CDR3 length: 16 amino acids.

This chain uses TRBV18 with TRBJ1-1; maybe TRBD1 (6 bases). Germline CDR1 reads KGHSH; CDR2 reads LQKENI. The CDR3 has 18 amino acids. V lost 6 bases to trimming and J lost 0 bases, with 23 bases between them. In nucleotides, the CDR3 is TGTGCCAGCTCCCCCCAGGGGTCGGGCACCGGAATGAACACTGAAGCTTTCTTT. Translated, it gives CASSPQGSGTGMNTEAFF.

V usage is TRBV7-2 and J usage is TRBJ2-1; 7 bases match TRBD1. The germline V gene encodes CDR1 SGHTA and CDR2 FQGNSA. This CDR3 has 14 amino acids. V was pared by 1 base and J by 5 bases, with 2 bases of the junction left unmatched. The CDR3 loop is CASSLGTGHNEQFF. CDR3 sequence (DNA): TGTGCCAGCAGCTTAGGGACAGGCCACAATGAGCAGTTCTTC. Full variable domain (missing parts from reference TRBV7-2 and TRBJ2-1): GAGVSQSPSNKVTEKGKDVELRCDPISGHTALYWYRQSLGQGLEFLIYFQGNSAPDKSGLPSDRFSAERTGGSVSTLTIQRTQQEDSAVYLCASSLGTGHNEQFFGPGTRLTVL.

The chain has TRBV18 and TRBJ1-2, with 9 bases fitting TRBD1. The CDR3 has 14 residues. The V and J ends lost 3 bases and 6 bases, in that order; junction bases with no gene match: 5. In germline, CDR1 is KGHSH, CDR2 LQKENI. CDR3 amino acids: CASSPTTGGNGYTF. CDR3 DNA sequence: TGTGCCAGCTCACCTACGACAGGGGGTAATGGCTACACCTTC.

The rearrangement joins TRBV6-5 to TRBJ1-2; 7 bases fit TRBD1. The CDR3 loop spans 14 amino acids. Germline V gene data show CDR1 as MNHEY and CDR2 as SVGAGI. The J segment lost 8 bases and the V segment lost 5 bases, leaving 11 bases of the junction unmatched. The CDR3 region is CASSGLPGQKGYTF. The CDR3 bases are TGTGCCAGCAGTGGTCTACCGGGACAGAAGGGCTACACCTTC.

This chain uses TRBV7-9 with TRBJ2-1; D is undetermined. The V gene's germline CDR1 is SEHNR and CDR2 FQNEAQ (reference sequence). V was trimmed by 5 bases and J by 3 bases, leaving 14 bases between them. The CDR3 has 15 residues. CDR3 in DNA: TGTGCCAGCAGCCACAGATCCCGTATCTACAATGAGCAGTTCTTC. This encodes CASSHRSRIYNEQFF.

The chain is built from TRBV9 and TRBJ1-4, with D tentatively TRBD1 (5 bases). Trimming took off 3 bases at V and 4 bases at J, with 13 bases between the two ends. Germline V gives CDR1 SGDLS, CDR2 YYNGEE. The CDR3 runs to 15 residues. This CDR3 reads CASSAQGYGNEKLFF. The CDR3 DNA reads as TGTGCCAGCAGCGCCCAGGGTTACGGTAATGAAAAACTGTTTTTT.

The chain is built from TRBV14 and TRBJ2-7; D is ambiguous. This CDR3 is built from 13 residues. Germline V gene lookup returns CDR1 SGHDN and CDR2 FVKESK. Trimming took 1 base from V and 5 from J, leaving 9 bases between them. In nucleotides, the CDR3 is TGTGCCAGCAGCCAAGGATCGAACAACGAGCAGTACTTC. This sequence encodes CASSQGSNNEQYF.